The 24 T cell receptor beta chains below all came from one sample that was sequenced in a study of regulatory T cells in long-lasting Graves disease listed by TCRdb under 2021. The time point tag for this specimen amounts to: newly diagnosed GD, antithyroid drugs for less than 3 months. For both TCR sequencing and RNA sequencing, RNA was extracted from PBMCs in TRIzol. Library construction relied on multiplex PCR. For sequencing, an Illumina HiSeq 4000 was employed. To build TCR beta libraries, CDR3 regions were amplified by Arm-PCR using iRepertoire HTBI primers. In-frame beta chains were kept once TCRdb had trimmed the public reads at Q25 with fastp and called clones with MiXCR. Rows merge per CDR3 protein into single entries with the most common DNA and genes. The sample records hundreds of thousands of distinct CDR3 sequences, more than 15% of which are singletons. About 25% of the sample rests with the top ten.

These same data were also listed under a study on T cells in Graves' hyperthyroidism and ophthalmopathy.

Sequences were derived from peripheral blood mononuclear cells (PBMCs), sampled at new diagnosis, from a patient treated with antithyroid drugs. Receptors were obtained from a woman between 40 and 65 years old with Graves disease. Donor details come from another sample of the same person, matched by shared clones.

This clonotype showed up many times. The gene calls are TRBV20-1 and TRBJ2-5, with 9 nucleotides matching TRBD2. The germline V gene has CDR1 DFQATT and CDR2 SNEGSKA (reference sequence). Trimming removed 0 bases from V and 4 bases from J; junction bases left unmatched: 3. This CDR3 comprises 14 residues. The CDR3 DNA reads TGCAGTGCTAGAGATGCGGGGGGGCTAGAGACCCAGTACTTC. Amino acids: CSARDAGGLETQYF.

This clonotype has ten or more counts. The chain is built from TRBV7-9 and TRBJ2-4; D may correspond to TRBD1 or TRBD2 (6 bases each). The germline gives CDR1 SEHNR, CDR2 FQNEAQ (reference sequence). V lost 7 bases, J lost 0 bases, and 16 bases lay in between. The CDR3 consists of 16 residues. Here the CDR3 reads CASTAIGGLAKNIQYF. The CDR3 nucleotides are TGTGCCAGCACCGCCATCGGGGGCCTAGCCAAAAACATTCAGTACTTC.

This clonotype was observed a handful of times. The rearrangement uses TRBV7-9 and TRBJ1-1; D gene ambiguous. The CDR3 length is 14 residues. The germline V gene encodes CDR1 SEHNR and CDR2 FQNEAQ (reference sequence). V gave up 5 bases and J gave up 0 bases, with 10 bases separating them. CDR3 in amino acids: CASSTRDLNTEAFF. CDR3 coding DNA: TGTGCCAGCAGCACCCGGGATTTGAACACTGAAGCTTTCTTT.

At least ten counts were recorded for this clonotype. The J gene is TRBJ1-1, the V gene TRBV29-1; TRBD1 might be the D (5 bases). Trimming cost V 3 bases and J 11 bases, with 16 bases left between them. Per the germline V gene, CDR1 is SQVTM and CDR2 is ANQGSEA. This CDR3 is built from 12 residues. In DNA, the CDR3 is TGCAGCGTTGAGCCCAGGCAAAGGGGTGCTTTCTTT. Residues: CSVEPRQRGAFF.

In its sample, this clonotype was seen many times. The CDR3: CASSPKRPLGEQYF. The CDR3 DNA is TGTGCCAGCAGCCCCAAACGGCCTTTGGGCGAGCAGTACTTC. The gene calls are TRBV6-2 or TRBV6-3 and TRBJ2-7, with D uncertain. From germline, CDR1 is MNHEY and CDR2 SVGEGT. V lost 6 bases to trimming and J lost 6 bases, with 18 bases between them. The CDR3 is made up of 14 amino acids.

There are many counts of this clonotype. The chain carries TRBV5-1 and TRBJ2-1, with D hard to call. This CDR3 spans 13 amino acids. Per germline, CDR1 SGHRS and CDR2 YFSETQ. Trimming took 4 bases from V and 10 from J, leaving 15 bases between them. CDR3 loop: CASSPIATGEQFF. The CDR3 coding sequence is TGCGCCAGCAGCCCGATCGCTACTGGCGAGCAGTTCTTC.

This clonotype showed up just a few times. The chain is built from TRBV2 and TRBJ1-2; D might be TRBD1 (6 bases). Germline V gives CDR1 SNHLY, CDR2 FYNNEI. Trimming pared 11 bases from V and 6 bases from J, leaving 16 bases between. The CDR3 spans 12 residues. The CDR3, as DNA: TGTGCCGGGGGGCGGGGGGCGAATGGCTACACCTTC. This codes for CAGGRGANGYTF.

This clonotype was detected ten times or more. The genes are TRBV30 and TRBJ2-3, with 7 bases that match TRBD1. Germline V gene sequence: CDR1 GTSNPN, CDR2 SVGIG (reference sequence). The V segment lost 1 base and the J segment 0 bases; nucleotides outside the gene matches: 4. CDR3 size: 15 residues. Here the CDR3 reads CAWSDGTVSTDTQYF. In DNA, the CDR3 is TGTGCCTGGAGTGATGGGACAGTTAGCACAGATACGCAGTATTTT.

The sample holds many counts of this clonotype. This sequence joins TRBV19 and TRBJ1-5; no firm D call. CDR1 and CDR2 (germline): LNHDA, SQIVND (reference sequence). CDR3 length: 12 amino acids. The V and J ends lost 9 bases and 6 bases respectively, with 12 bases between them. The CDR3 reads CASSPLGQPQHF. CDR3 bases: TGTGCCAGCAGTCCATTGGGTCAGCCCCAGCATTTT.

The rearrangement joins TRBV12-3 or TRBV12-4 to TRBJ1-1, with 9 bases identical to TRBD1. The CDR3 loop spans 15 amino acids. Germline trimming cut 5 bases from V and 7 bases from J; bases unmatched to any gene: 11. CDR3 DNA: TGTGCCAGCAGTCCGGGGACAGGGTGGGGTGGTGAAGCTTTCTTT. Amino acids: CASSPGTGWGGEAFF.

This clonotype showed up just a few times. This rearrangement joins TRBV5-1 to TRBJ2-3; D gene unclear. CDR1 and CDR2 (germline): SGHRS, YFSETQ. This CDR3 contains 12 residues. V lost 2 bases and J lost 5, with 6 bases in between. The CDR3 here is CASSFTGDTQYF. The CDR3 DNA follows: TGCGCCAGCAGCTTTACGGGAGATACGCAGTATTTT.

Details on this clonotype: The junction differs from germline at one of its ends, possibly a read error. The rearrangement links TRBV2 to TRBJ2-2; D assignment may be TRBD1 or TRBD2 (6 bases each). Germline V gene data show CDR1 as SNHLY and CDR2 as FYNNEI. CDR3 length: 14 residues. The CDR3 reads CASKVTGNTGGLFF. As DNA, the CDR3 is TGTGCCAGCAAGGTCACAGGGAACACCGGGGGGCTGTTTTTT.

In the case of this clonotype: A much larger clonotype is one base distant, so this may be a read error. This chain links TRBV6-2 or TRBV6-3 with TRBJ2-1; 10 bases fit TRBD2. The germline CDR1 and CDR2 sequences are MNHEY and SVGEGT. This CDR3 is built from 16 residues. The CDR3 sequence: CAGSYTGLAEDNEQFF. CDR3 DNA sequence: TGTGCCGGCAGTTATACTGGACTAGCGGAGGACAATGAGCAGTTCTTC.

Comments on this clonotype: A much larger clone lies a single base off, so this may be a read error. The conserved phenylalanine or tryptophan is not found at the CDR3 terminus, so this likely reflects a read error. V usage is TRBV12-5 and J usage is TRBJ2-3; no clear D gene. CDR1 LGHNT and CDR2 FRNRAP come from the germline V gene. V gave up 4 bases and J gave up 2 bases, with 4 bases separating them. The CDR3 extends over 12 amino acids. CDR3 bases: TGTGCTAGTGGTTCTAACACAGATACGCAGTATTCT. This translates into CASGSNTDTQYS.

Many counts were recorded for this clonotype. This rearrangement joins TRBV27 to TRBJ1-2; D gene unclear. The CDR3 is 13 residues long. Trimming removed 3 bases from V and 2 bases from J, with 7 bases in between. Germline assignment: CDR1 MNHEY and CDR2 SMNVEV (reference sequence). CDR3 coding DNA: TGTGCCAGCAGTTTTCAGGAAAACTATGGCTACACCTTC. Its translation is CASSFQENYGYTF.

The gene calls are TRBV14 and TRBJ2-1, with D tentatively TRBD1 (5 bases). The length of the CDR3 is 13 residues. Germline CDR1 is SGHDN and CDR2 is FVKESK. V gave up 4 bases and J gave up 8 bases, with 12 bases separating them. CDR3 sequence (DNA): TGTGCCAGCAGCCCCATTACCAGGGATGAGCAGTTCTTC. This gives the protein CASSPITRDEQFF.

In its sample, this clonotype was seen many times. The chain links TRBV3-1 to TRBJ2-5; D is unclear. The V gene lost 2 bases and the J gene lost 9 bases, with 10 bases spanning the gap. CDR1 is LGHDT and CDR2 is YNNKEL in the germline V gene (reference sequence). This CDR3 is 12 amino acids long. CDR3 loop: CASSQYDLAQYF. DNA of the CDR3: TGTGCCAGCAGCCAATATGACCTTGCCCAGTACTTC.

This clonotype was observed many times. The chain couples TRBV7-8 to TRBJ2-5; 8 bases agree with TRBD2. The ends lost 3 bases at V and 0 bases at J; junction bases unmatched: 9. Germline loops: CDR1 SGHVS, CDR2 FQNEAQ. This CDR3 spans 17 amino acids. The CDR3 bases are TGTGCCAGCAGCTTGGACAGCGGGGGAGACTACCAAGAGACCCAGTACTTC. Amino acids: CASSLDSGGDYQETQYF.

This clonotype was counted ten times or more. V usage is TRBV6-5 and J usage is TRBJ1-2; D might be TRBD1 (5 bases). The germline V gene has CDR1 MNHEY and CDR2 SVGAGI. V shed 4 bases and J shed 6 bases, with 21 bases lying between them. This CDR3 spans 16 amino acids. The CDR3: CASSLVSSWGADGYTF. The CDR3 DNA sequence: TGTGCCAGCAGTTTGGTTAGCTCGTGGGGCGCTGATGGCTACACCTTC.

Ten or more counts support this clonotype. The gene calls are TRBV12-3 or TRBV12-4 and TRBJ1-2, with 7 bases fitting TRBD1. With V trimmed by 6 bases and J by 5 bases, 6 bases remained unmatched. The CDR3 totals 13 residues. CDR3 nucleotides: TGTGCCAGCAGGCTGGGACAGACATATGGCTACACCTTC. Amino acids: CASRLGQTYGYTF.

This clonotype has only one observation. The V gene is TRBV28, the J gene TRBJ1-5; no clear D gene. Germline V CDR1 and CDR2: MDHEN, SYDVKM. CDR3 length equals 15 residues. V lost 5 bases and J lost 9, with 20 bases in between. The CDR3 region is CASSSFSAAIGPQHF. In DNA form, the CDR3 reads TGTGCCAGCAGTAGTTTTTCGGCAGCCATTGGGCCCCAGCATTTT.

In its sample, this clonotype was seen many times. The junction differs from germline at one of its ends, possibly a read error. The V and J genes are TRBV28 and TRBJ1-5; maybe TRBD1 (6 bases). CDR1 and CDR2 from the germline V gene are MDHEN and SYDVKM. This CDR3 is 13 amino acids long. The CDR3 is CASRYRVNQSQHF. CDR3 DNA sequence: TGTGCCAGCAGGTACAGGGTTAATCAGTCCCAGCATTTT.

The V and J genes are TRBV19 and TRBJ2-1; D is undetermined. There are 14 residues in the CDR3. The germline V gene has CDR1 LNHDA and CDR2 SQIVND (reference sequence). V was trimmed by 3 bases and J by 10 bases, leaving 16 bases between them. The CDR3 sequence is CASSMGLIAYEQFF. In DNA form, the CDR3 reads TGTGCCAGTAGTATGGGGTTAATCGCCTACGAGCAGTTCTTC.

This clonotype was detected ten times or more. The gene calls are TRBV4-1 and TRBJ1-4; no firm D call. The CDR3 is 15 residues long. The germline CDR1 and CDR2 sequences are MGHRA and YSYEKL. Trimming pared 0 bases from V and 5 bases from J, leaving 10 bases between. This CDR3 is CASSQERTWNEKLFF. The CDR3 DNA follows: TGCGCCAGCAGCCAAGAGCGAACGTGGAATGAAAAACTGTTTTTT.